A single sample is the source of the 29 T cell receptor beta chains below, sequenced in a study of T cell responses to AZD1222 COVID-19 vaccine. Here immunoSEQ multiplex PCR was the method, and the copy in TCRdb shows in-frame clones only, minus some. The table records approximately 76,000 clones, just over 90% of them present only once. The sequences come from peripheral blood, collected on day 0 of MenACWY control vaccination. The receptor set was obtained from an adult in good health.

The V gene is TRBV6-6, the J gene TRBJ2-3; D is possibly TRBD1 or TRBD2 (5 bases each). The CDR3 spans 10 residues. The germline gives CDR1 MNHNY, CDR2 SVGAGI (reference sequence). V was shortened by 10 bases and J by 6 bases, with 8 bases between the two germline ends. CDR3 protein: CATEGDTQYF. The CDR3 DNA reads as TGTGCCACCGAGGGGGATACGCAGTATTTT.

The chain uses TRBV19 and TRBJ2-7, with 8 bases lining up with TRBD2. Germline CDR1 LNHDA, CDR2 SQIVND (reference sequence). The V segment lost 4 bases and the J segment 0 bases; nucleotides outside the gene matches: 8. This CDR3 has 16 amino acids. CDR3: CASSTLTSGVSYEQYF. The CDR3 bases are TGTGCCAGTAGTACTCTAACTAGCGGAGTCTCCTACGAGCAGTACTTC. The entire variable domain, with the rest obtained from reference TRBV19 and TRBJ2-7, is as follows: DGGITQSPKYLFRKEGQNVTLSCEQNLNHDAMYWYRQDPGQGLRLIYYSQIVNDFQKGDIAEGYSVSREKKESFPLTVTSAQKNPTAFYLCASSTLTSGVSYEQYFGPGTRLTVT.

This sequence joins TRBV19 and TRBJ2-1; 8 bases map to TRBD1. Germline lookup yields CDR1 LNHDA and CDR2 SQIVND (reference sequence). This CDR3 spans 14 amino acids. Trimming removed 7 bases from V and 8 bases from J; junction bases left unmatched: 10. The CDR3 coding sequence is TGTGCCAGTATTAATTCAGGGGGCGGGGATGAGCAGTTCTTC. Amino acid sequence: CASINSGGGDEQFF.

V and J are TRBV7-2 and TRBJ2-2; D ambiguous. This CDR3 has 12 amino acids. Trimming removed 5 bases from V and 4 bases from J, with 5 bases in between. Germline loops: CDR1 SGHTA, CDR2 FQGNSA. CDR3 region: CASSHPTGELFF. In DNA, the CDR3 is TGTGCCAGCAGCCACCCCACCGGGGAGCTGTTTTTT.

The V gene is TRBV7-9, the J gene TRBJ1-1; 7 nucleotides match TRBD1. Germline CDR1 reads SEHNR; CDR2 reads FQNEAQ (reference sequence). The length of the CDR3 is 14 residues. This CDR3 is CAGSRTGPNTEAFF. CDR3 coding DNA: TGTGCAGGGTCCAGGACAGGCCCTAACACTGAAGCTTTCTTT.

This chain joins TRBV7-8 and TRBJ2-3; tentative D call: TRBD2 (5 bases). The CDR3 consists of 17 residues. The V end was cut by 5 bases, the J end by 0 bases, with 18 bases between. CDR1 is SGHVS, CDR2 FQNEAQ, per germline. The CDR3 nucleotides are TGTGCCAGCAGCCCTAGAGGTGCTAGCTTTAGCACAGATACGCAGTATTTT. The encoded protein is CASSPRGASFSTDTQYF.

V and J are TRBV10-3 and TRBJ1-1; tentatively, D is TRBD1 (6 bases). Looked up from germline, CDR1 is ENHRY and CDR2 is SYGVKD. Trimming took 8 bases from V and 12 from J, leaving 19 bases between them. The CDR3 totals 12 residues. The chain's CDR3 is CAISGTSFGSFF. The CDR3 DNA follows: TGTGCCATCTCCGGGACATCTTTCGGTTCTTTCTTT.

The chain carries TRBV28 and TRBJ2-3; D is uncertain. CDR3 length equals 12 residues. Between the trimmed V and J ends, which lost 6 bases and 3 bases, there was a span of 7 bases. The V gene's germline CDR1 is MDHEN and CDR2 SYDVKM. The CDR3 reads CASSAATDTQYF. DNA for the CDR3: TGTGCCAGCAGCGCCGCTACAGATACGCAGTATTTT.

This chain uses TRBV19 with TRBJ2-2, with TRBD1 identical over 7 bases. CDR1 and CDR2 from the germline V gene are LNHDA and SQIVND (reference sequence). V was clipped by 5 bases and J by 5 bases; unmatched bases: 5. The CDR3 is made up of 14 amino acids. The CDR3 nucleotides are TGTGCCAGTAGTCTGAGGGGGCGAACCGGGGAGCTGTTTTTT. Its protein is CASSLRGRTGELFF.

The gene calls are TRBV19 and TRBJ2-1, with D uncertain. With 5 bases removed from V and 0 bases from J, the gap between germline ends came to 14 bases. Germline V CDR1 and CDR2: LNHDA, SQIVND (reference sequence). The CDR3 is made up of 16 amino acids. This chain's CDR3 is CASSPQTVSSYNEQFF. The CDR3 DNA reads as TGTGCCAGTAGTCCACAGACCGTAAGCTCCTACAATGAGCAGTTCTTC.

The V gene is TRBV7-2, the J gene TRBJ2-1; 7 bases fit TRBD2. The CDR3 is 16 amino acids. Germline V gene data show CDR1 as SGHTA and CDR2 as FQGNSA. Losses at the gene ends were 5 bases for V and 8 bases for J; bases not matched to a gene: 15. In nucleotides, the CDR3 is TGTGCCAGCAGCCTGAACGGGGGAGGGCGTACCGATGAGCAGTTCTTC. It is translated as CASSLNGGGRTDEQFF.

In this sample, this clone turned up a few times. This rearrangement joins TRBV28 to TRBJ2-2; D perhaps matches TRBD1 (5 bases). The CDR3 extends over 16 amino acids. CDR1 is MDHEN and CDR2 is SYDVKM in the germline V gene. V gave up 1 base and J gave up 5 bases, with 14 bases separating them. CDR3 sequence: CASSLLAGIVTGELFF. In DNA form, the CDR3 reads TGTGCCAGCAGTTTATTGGCAGGGATCGTGACCGGGGAGCTGTTTTTT.

The V and J genes are TRBV28 and TRBJ2-2; TRBD1 might be the D (5 bases). Trimming pared 6 bases from V and 6 bases from J, leaving 14 bases between. This CDR3 contains 14 residues. Germline V CDR1 and CDR2: MDHEN, SYDVKM. This chain's CDR3 is CASRATREAGELFF. Written as DNA, the CDR3 is TGTGCCAGCAGGGCGACCAGGGAAGCCGGGGAGCTGTTTTTT.

The chain is built from TRBV19 and TRBJ2-7; 11 bases map to TRBD2. The germline gives CDR1 LNHDA, CDR2 SQIVND (reference sequence). The CDR3 loop spans 17 amino acids. Unmatched junction bases numbered 7, after V lost 2 bases and J lost 1 base. CDR3 sequence reads: CASSIRTSGSESYEQYF. The CDR3 coding sequence is TGTGCCAGTAGTATAAGAACTAGCGGGAGCGAATCCTACGAGCAGTACTTC.

This sequence joins TRBV7-2 and TRBJ2-1, with no clear D. V was cut by 3 bases and J by 2 bases, with 8 bases left in between. Germline V gives CDR1 SGHTA, CDR2 FQGNSA. The CDR3 is 14 amino acids. The CDR3 coding sequence is TGTGCCAGCAGCTTCGACTGGACCTACAATGAGCAGTTCTTC. As protein: CASSFDWTYNEQFF.

This clone was seen only a few times. This chain uses TRBV6-2 or TRBV6-3 with TRBJ2-2; D uncertain. V lost 3 bases to trimming and J lost 4 bases, with 9 bases between them. Germline V lookup: CDR1 MNHEY, CDR2 SVGEGT. The CDR3 sequence is 14 residues long. CDR3 sequence (DNA): TGTGCCAGCAGTTATCAGGTACGCACCGGGGAGCTGTTTTTT. This encodes CASSYQVRTGELFF.

The gene calls are TRBV25-1 and TRBJ2-2; 15 bases fit TRBD2. Germline values: CDR1 MGHDK, CDR2 SYGVNS. V was pared by 8 bases and J by 2 bases, with 6 bases of the junction left unmatched. The CDR3 runs 17 residues. CDR3 DNA sequence: TGTGCCAGCTCCAGGACTAGCGGGAGGGTTAACACCGGGGAGCTGTTTTTT. As protein: CASSRTSGRVNTGELFF.

The chain uses TRBV2 and TRBJ2-5, with TRBD2 matching over 13 bases. The germline CDR1 and CDR2 sequences are SNHLY and FYNNEI. This CDR3 is 16 amino acids long. Trimming took 3 bases from V and 5 from J; bases not matched to a gene: 6. CDR3 amino acids: CASSEGLAGWGETQYF. Written as DNA, the CDR3 is TGTGCCAGCAGTGAGGGACTAGCGGGATGGGGCGAGACCCAGTACTTC.

This chain joins TRBV7-2 and TRBJ1-3; weak D call: TRBD1 (5 bases). The CDR3 loop spans 15 amino acids. V was trimmed by 1 base and J by 2 bases, leaving 9 bases between them. Germline V gene sequence: CDR1 SGHTA, CDR2 FQGNSA. The DNA for the CDR3 is TGTGCCAGCAGCTTAGACAGCAGGGCTGGAAACACCATATATTTT. Amino acids: CASSLDSRAGNTIYF.

The V call is TRBV11-2, the J call TRBJ2-7, with D maybe TRBD2 (6 bases). The germline V and J ends were trimmed by 1 base and 4 bases, with 8 bases remaining between them. The germline V gene encodes CDR1 SGHAT and CDR2 FQNNGV. The CDR3 length is 13 residues. This CDR3 is CASSLVRGYEQYF. The CDR3 nucleotides read TGTGCCAGCAGCTTAGTCCGGGGGTACGAGCAGTACTTC. Filled out from reference TRBV11-2 and TRBJ2-7, the complete variable domain reads EAGVAQSPRYKIIEKRQSVAFWCNPISGHATLYWYQQILGQGPKLLIQFQNNGVVDDSQLPKDRFSAERLKGVDSTLKIQPAKLEDSAVYLCASSLVRGYEQYFGPGTRLTVT.

This clone was observed once. The J gene is TRBJ2-2, the V gene TRBV24-1, with 7 bases identical to TRBD2. This CDR3 is built from 16 residues. The germline CDR1 and CDR2 sequences are KGHDR and SFDVKD. V lost 5 bases to trimming and J lost 5 bases; unmatched junction nucleotides: 10. The CDR3 protein is CATSVSTSPPTGELFF. CDR3 nucleotide sequence: TGTGCCACCAGTGTTTCGACTAGCCCACCTACCGGGGAGCTGTTTTTT.

This clone has just one count. The chain couples TRBV19 to TRBJ2-2, with 11 bases lining up with TRBD2. V gave up 7 bases and J gave up 7 bases; unmatched junction bases: 11. This CDR3 region has 16 residues. The germline V gene has CDR1 LNHDA and CDR2 SQIVND (reference sequence). CDR3 sequence: CASKPGPSGRLGELFF. CDR3 in DNA: TGTGCCAGTAAACCAGGGCCTAGCGGGAGGCTCGGGGAGCTGTTTTTT.

The chain joins TRBV18 to TRBJ1-6, with D possibly matching TRBD1 (6 bases). Germline V CDR1 and CDR2: KGHSH, LQKENI. The germline V and J ends were trimmed by 0 bases and 10 bases, with 10 bases remaining between them. This CDR3 spans 14 amino acids. CDR3 residues: CASSPPGAESPLHF. Here the CDR3 DNA reads TGTGCCAGCTCACCACCGGGGGCTGAGTCACCCCTCCACTTT. Using reference TRBV18 and TRBJ1-6 for the parts outside the CDR3, the full variable domain is NAGVMQNPRHLVRRRGQEARLRCSPMKGHSHVYWYRQLPEEGLKFMVYLQKENIIDESGMPKERFSAEFPKEGPSILRIQQVVRGDSAAYFCASSPPGAESPLHFGNGTRLTVT.

Comment on this clone: Other DNA sequences in the sample encode the same CDR3. The CDR3 here is CASSPGGTNQPQHF. CDR3 nucleotides: TGTGCCAGCAGTCCGGGGGGGACTAATCAGCCCCAGCATTTT. The chain links TRBV28 to TRBJ1-5; D is possibly TRBD1 (5 bases). CDR3 length equals 14 residues. The V gene lost 5 bases and the J gene lost 4 bases, with 12 bases spanning the gap. Germline CDR1 MDHEN, CDR2 SYDVKM.

The rearrangement joins TRBV2 to TRBJ2-3; 16 bases are shared with TRBD2. Germline values: CDR1 SNHLY, CDR2 FYNNEI. There are 17 residues in the CDR3. V shed 5 bases and J 3 bases; nucleotides not matched to a gene: 5. The DNA of the CDR3 is TGTGCCAGCAGTCCCGGGACTAGCGGGAGGGGTACAGATACGCAGTATTTT. It specifies CASSPGTSGRGTDTQYF.

V usage is TRBV28 and J usage is TRBJ2-2; 7 bases are shared with TRBD2. With 4 bases clipped from V and 5 bases from J, the junction kept 13 bases outside the gene matches. Germline V gene lookup returns CDR1 MDHEN and CDR2 SYDVKM. The CDR3 loop spans 17 amino acids. CDR3 in DNA: TGTGCCAGCAGTTCACCAGGGCCTCTCGGGGGGACCGGGGAGCTGTTTTTT. Protein: CASSSPGPLGGTGELFF.

The rearrangement joins TRBV6-5 to TRBJ1-2, with unresolved D. The CDR3 spans 14 residues. Germline V gene lookup returns CDR1 MNHEY and CDR2 SVGAGI. V was clipped by 7 bases and J by 6 bases, with 18 bases between them. The CDR3 sequence is CASTWVRGKDGYTF. The CDR3 region has the DNA TGTGCCAGCACATGGGTCCGCGGAAAGGATGGCTACACCTTC.

The rearrangement uses TRBV27 and TRBJ1-6; D perhaps matches TRBD1 (5 bases). The CDR3 runs to 13 residues. V was trimmed by 11 bases and J by 5 bases, leaving 13 bases between them. CDR1 and CDR2 from the germline V gene are MNHEY and SMNVEV (reference sequence). CDR3 sequence reads: CASRGSHNSPLHF. The CDR3 nucleotides are TGTGCCTCCCGGGGGTCCCATAATTCACCCCTCCACTTT.

The rearrangement uses TRBV28 and TRBJ1-5, with D unresolved. Germline CDR1 reads MDHEN; CDR2 reads SYDVKM. Trimming stripped 6 bases from V and 4 bases from J, with 13 bases between. The length of the CDR3 is 14 residues. This chain's CDR3 is CASSPGIRNQPQHF. The DNA of the CDR3 is TGTGCCAGCAGCCCGGGAATTAGGAATCAGCCCCAGCATTTT.